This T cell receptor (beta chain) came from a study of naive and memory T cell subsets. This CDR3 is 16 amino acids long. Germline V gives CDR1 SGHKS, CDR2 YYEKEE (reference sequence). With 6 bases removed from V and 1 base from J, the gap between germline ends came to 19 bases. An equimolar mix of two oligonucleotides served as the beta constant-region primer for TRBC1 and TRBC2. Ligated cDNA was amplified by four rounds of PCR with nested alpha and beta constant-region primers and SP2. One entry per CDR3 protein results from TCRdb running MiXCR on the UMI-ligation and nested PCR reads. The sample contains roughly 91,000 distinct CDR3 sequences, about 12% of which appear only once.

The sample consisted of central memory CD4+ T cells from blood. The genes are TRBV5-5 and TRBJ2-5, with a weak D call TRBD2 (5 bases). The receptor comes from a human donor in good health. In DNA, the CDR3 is TGTGCCAGCACCTGGACGGGCGGGCAGATCCAAGAGACCCAGTACTTC. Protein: CASTWTGGQIQETQYF. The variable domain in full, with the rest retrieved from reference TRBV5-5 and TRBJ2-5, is DAGVTQSPTHLIKTRGQQVTLRCSPISGHKSVSWYQQVLGQGPQFIFQYYEKEERGRGNFPDRFSARQFPNYSSELNVNALLLGDSALYLCASTWTGGQIQETQYFGPGTRLLVL.